Each of the 27 T cell receptor beta chains below was sequenced from the same sample in a study of blood T cell repertoires in COVID-19 (dated by TCRdb to about 2020). Libraries came from the immunoSEQ multiplex PCR assay. This is the immuneACCESS table as TCRdb keeps it, with only in-frame sequences that have V and J called. A part of the clones is gone; compared with another copy, unresolved V genes explain less than half, and the rest is unexplained. For this sample the table gives some 400,000 clones, of which about nine tenths were detected only once. The top ten clonotypes cover 0.8% to 0.9% of the sample. Sequenced: PBMCs or T cells enriched from blood (not recorded which). All receptors derive from a woman aged 35 to 49 who had been exposed to COVID-19.

Written as DNA, the CDR3 is TGTGCCAGTAGTACGGCGGGAAGGGGAACCGGGGAGCTGTTTTTT. The encoded protein is CASSTAGRGTGELFF. The chain links TRBV19 to TRBJ2-2, with a weak D call TRBD2 (6 bases). This CDR3 spans 15 amino acids. From germline, CDR1 is LNHDA and CDR2 SQIVND (reference sequence). With 4 bases removed from V and 5 bases from J, the gap between germline ends came to 14 bases. Drawing the rest from reference TRBV19 and TRBJ2-2, the complete variable domain is DGGITQSPKYLFRKEGQNVTLSCEQNLNHDAMYWYRQDPGQGLRLIYYSQIVNDFQKGDIAEGYSVSREKKESFPLTVTSAQKNPTAFYLCASSTAGRGTGELFFGEGSRLTVL.

The count of this clone is one. The V gene is TRBV7-9, the J gene TRBJ1-1, with TRBD1 identical over 10 bases. V lost 0 bases, J lost 9 bases, and 7 bases stayed unmatched. Germline V gene data show CDR1 as SEHNR and CDR2 as FQNEAQ (reference sequence). This CDR3 is built from 15 residues. This CDR3 is CASSLAGTGDRKAFF. CDR3 in DNA: TGTGCCAGCAGCTTAGCAGGGACAGGGGACCGCAAAGCTTTCTTT.

The CDR3 DNA is TGTGCCAGCAGCATTCAAGGGGGTCTGAGTAATCAGCCCCAGCATTTT. Its protein product is CASSIQGGLSNQPQHF. This rearrangement joins TRBV27 to TRBJ1-5, with D perhaps matching TRBD1 (6 bases). Per the germline V gene, CDR1 is MNHEY and CDR2 is SMNVEV (reference sequence). There are 16 residues in the CDR3. With 6 bases removed from V and 4 bases from J, the gap between germline ends came to 19 bases.

The rearrangement uses TRBV3-1 (or the pseudogene TRBV3-2) and TRBJ2-1; D gene ambiguous. Germline values: CDR1 LGHDT, CDR2 YNNKEL (reference sequence). CDR3 length: 17 amino acids. V was clipped by 4 bases and J by 2 bases, with 18 bases between them. CDR3 coding DNA: TGTGCCAGCAGCCCGAAACCCCCAGCGACCGCCTACAATGAGCAGTTCTTC. The encoded protein is CASSPKPPATAYNEQFF.

This clone showed up just once. Other DNA sequences in this specimen translate into the identical CDR3. The chain recombines TRBV5-1 with TRBJ1-2, with unresolved D. The CDR3 spans 13 residues. V was shortened by 0 bases and J by 3 bases, with 6 bases between the two germline ends. The germline CDR1 and CDR2 sequences are SGHRS and YFSETQ. CDR3 region: CASSLDRDYGYTF. The CDR3 bases are TGCGCCAGCAGCTTGGACCGAGACTATGGCTACACCTTC.

This chain joins TRBV19 and TRBJ2-1, with 13 bases aligning to TRBD2. CDR1 is LNHDA and CDR2 is SQIVND in the germline V gene (reference sequence). Trimming removed 4 bases from V and 7 bases from J; junction bases left unmatched: 4. The CDR3 spans 15 residues. DNA of the CDR3: TGTGCCAGTAGTAGACTAGCGGGAGGTTTGAATGAGCAGTTCTTC. Translated, it gives CASSRLAGGLNEQFF.

The CDR3 loop is CASSSKQGVLGNEQFF. The CDR3 bases are TGTGCCAGCAGCTCGAAACAGGGTGTTCTCGGCAATGAGCAGTTCTTC. This chain links TRBV11-1 with TRBJ2-1; weak D call: TRBD1 (6 bases). Germline V gives CDR1 SGHAT, CDR2 FQDESV (reference sequence). V shed 4 bases and J shed 6 bases, with 19 bases lying between them. The CDR3 spans 16 residues. The full variable domain, completed using reference TRBV11-1 and TRBJ2-1, is EAEVAQSPRYKITEKSQAVAFWCDPISGHATLYWYRQILGQGPELLVQFQDESVVDDSQLPKDRFSAERLKGVDSTLKIQPAELGDSAMYLCASSSKQGVLGNEQFFGPGTRLTVL.

Only one count was recorded for this clone. J is TRBJ1-1 and V is TRBV10-3; D remains ambiguous. The ends were cut back, 6 bases at V and 7 bases at J, with 12 bases in the middle. CDR1 is ENHRY and CDR2 is SYGVKD in the germline V gene. CDR3 size: 12 residues. CDR3 DNA sequence: TGTGCCATCAGCCCGGCGGGGTTTGAAGCTTTCTTT. It codes for CAISPAGFEAFF.

The gene calls are TRBV6-4 and TRBJ1-2, with unresolved D. Germline lookup yields CDR1 MRHNA and CDR2 SNTAGT. The CDR3 extends over 15 amino acids. V dropped 4 bases and J dropped 4 bases, with 16 bases sitting between them. The CDR3 DNA follows: TGTGCCAGCAGTGCTTCCCCCGGGGAGACCTATGGCTACACCTTC. The encoded protein is CASSASPGETYGYTF.

The CDR3: CASGQGSEKLFF. The CDR3 coding sequence is TGTGCCAGTGGGCAGGGCTCCGAAAAACTGTTTTTT. The chain uses TRBV19 and TRBJ1-4; possibly TRBD1 for D (5 bases). The CDR3 length is 12 residues. Per germline, CDR1 LNHDA and CDR2 SQIVND (reference sequence). V shed 8 bases and J shed 8 bases, with 12 bases lying between them. The full variable domain, rest sourced from reference TRBV19 and TRBJ1-4, is DGGITQSPKYLFRKEGQNVTLSCEQNLNHDAMYWYRQDPGQGLRLIYYSQIVNDFQKGDIAEGYSVSREKKESFPLTVTSAQKNPTAFYLCASGQGSEKLFFGSGTQLSVL.

V usage is TRBV12-5 and J usage is TRBJ2-3; TRBD2 is a possible D gene (5 bases). The CDR3 totals 16 residues. CDR1 LGHNT and CDR2 FRNRAP come from the germline V gene. Between the trimmed V and J ends, which lost 0 bases and 0 bases, there was a span of 10 bases. Written as DNA, the CDR3 is TGTGCTAGTGGTTTGGTATTTAGCGCCAGCACAGATACGCAGTATTTT. Encoded protein: CASGLVFSASTDTQYF.

This rearrangement joins TRBV30 to TRBJ1-2, with D possibly TRBD1 on 6 matching bases. V was shortened by 0 bases and J by 14 bases, with 19 bases between the two germline ends. Germline V gene lookup returns CDR1 GTSNPN and CDR2 SVGIG (reference sequence). There are 13 residues in the CDR3. The CDR3, as DNA: TGTGCCTGGAGTGTACTAGGCCCAGGGGCTAGGACCTTC. Translated: CAWSVLGPGARTF.

J is TRBJ1-2 and V is TRBV5-1; D is perhaps TRBD1 (6 bases). This CDR3 has 15 amino acids. The germline V gene encodes CDR1 SGHRS and CDR2 YFSETQ. Trimming removed 4 bases from V and 0 bases from J, with 13 bases in between. CDR3 DNA: TGCGCCAGCAGCCAACGCGGACAGACTAACTATGGCTACACCTTC. Encoded protein: CASSQRGQTNYGYTF.

V gene TRBV9 combines with J gene TRBJ2-1, with D possibly being TRBD2 (7 bases). Trimming shortened V by 0 bases and J by 8 bases, and 15 bases separated the two germline ends. Per the germline V gene, CDR1 is SGDLS and CDR2 is YYNGEE. The CDR3 consists of 15 residues. For the CDR3, the DNA is TGTGCCAGCAGCGTAGACTCACGGGGGGCGGATGAGCAGTTCTTC. Translated, it gives CASSVDSRGADEQFF.

V usage is TRBV7-8 and J usage is TRBJ2-3; 7 nucleotides line up with TRBD1. The CDR3 has 17 residues. The V gene's germline CDR1 is SGHVS and CDR2 FQNEAQ. With V trimmed by 2 bases and J by 4 bases, 12 bases remained unmatched. CDR3 bases: TGTGCCAGCAGCTTATTTTTAAATACGCAGGGGGCAGATACGCAGTATTTT. Amino acids: CASSLFLNTQGADTQYF.

The V and J genes are TRBV5-1 and TRBJ2-1, with 11 bases aligning to TRBD2. Looked up from germline, CDR1 is SGHRS and CDR2 is YFSETQ. This CDR3 has 19 residues. After removal of 0 bases from V and 3 bases from J, the junction contained 11 bases not matched to a gene. The CDR3 nucleotides read TGCGCCAGCAGCTTGGCACCCAAAACGACTAGCGGGGTCTACAATGAGCAGTTCTTC. As protein: CASSLAPKTTSGVYNEQFF.

This rearrangement joins TRBV11-3 to TRBJ2-2; TRBD1 agrees at 8 bases. Germline V CDR1 and CDR2: SGHNT, YENEEA. The CDR3 consists of 17 residues. The ends lost 5 bases at V and 2 bases at J; junction bases unmatched: 10. The CDR3 nucleotides are TGTGCCAGCAGCGCCGGGACAGGCCCTCCTAACACCGGGGAGCTGTTTTTT. Its protein is CASSAGTGPPNTGELFF.

The rearrangement links TRBV19 to TRBJ1-2; D is undetermined. The germline V gene has CDR1 LNHDA and CDR2 SQIVND (reference sequence). This CDR3 comprises 13 residues. V lost 6 bases to trimming and J lost 1 base, with 9 bases between them. CDR3 amino acids: CASRRGFNYGYTF. The DNA for the CDR3 is TGTGCCAGTAGAAGAGGGTTTAACTATGGCTACACCTTC.

This clone was found once. Here the CDR3 DNA reads TGTGCCAGCAGCCAAGTAACAGGAAGCTATGGCTACACCTTC. This translates into CASSQVTGSYGYTF. V usage is TRBV3-1 (or the pseudogene TRBV3-2) and J usage is TRBJ1-2; D possibly corresponds to TRBD1 (5 bases). Germline CDR1 LGHDT, CDR2 YNNKEL (reference sequence). Between the trimmed V and J ends, which lost 1 base and 4 bases, there was a span of 10 bases. The CDR3 covers 14 residues.

The chain is built from TRBV9 and TRBJ2-2; D is perhaps TRBD2 (6 bases). The CDR3 sequence is 15 residues long. The V gene's germline CDR1 is SGDLS and CDR2 YYNGEE. V was clipped by 3 bases and J by 5 bases, with 14 bases between them. The CDR3 bases are TGTGCCAGCAGCGAGGAGGGGCGAAGGACCGGGGAGCTGTTTTTT. It codes for CASSEEGRRTGELFF.

The chain carries TRBV6-5 and TRBJ1-3; D gene uncertain. CDR3 length equals 12 residues. Germline V gene data show CDR1 as MNHEY and CDR2 as SVGAGI. V lost 8 bases and J lost 1, with 6 bases in between. In nucleotides, the CDR3 is TGTGCCAGCTATAGTTCTGGAAACACCATATATTTT. The encoded protein is CASYSSGNTIYF.

This clone was detected once. The chain couples TRBV19 to TRBJ2-3, with 10 bases that match TRBD1. Germline values: CDR1 LNHDA, CDR2 SQIVND (reference sequence). V shed 6 bases and J 7 bases; nucleotides not matched to a gene: 13. This CDR3 has 16 amino acids. CDR3 region: CASRPGQGPPWNTQYF. CDR3 coding DNA: TGTGCCAGTAGACCGGGACAGGGGCCCCCGTGGAATACGCAGTATTTT.

The rearrangement uses TRBV27 and TRBJ2-2, with a tentative D call TRBD1 (5 bases). V was shortened by 3 bases and J by 3 bases, with 11 bases between the two germline ends. Germline CDR1 and CDR2: MNHEY and SMNVEV (reference sequence). This CDR3 is built from 15 residues. CDR3 loop: CASSFGRAYTGELFF. CDR3 DNA sequence: TGTGCCAGCAGTTTCGGCAGGGCTTACACCGGGGAGCTGTTTTTT.

The chain is built from TRBV7-9 and TRBJ2-1, with D possibly TRBD2 on 6 matching bases. The CDR3 spans 13 residues. Germline CDR1 SEHNR, CDR2 FQNEAQ (reference sequence). V was cut by 5 bases and J by 9 bases, with 14 bases left in between. Here the CDR3 reads CASSTLGGFEQFF. CDR3 DNA sequence: TGTGCCAGCAGCACCCTCGGGGGATTTGAGCAGTTCTTC. Full variable domain (rest looked up from reference TRBV7-9 and TRBJ2-1): DTGVSQNPRHKITKRGQNVTFRCDPISEHNRLYWYRQTLGQGPEFLTYFQNEAQLEKSRLLSDRFSAERPKGSFSTLEIQRTEQGDSAMYLCASSTLGGFEQFFGPGTRLTVL.

V and J are TRBV11-3 and TRBJ2-7; 15 bases align to TRBD2. In germline, CDR1 is SGHNT, CDR2 YENEEA. CDR3 length equals 18 residues. The V gene end was trimmed by 1 base and the J gene end by 2 bases; junction bases not matched to a gene: 6. The CDR3 sequence is CASSLGGLAGGFAYEQYF. CDR3 nucleotide sequence: TGTGCCAGCAGCTTAGGGGGACTAGCGGGAGGTTTCGCCTACGAGCAGTACTTC.

Here the CDR3 reads CASSPWTGSATEAFF. CDR3 sequence (DNA): TGTGCCAGCAGCCCCTGGACTGGCTCGGCGACTGAAGCTTTCTTT. V gene TRBV14 combines with J gene TRBJ1-1, with D unclear. The germline gives CDR1 SGHDN, CDR2 FVKESK. The CDR3 is 15 amino acids. V lost 4 bases to trimming and J lost 5 bases, with 17 bases between them. Using reference TRBV14 and TRBJ1-1 for the parts outside the CDR3, the full variable domain is EAGVTQFPSHSVIEKGQTVTLRCDPISGHDNLYWYRRVMGKEIKFLLHFVKESKQDESGMPNNRFLAERTGGTYSTLKVQPAELEDSGVYFCASSPWTGSATEAFFGQGTRLTVV.

The V call is TRBV5-5, the J call TRBJ1-5; D remains ambiguous. V dropped 2 bases and J dropped 0 bases, with 9 bases sitting between them. From germline, CDR1 is SGHKS and CDR2 YYEKEE (reference sequence). The length of the CDR3 is 15 residues. CDR3 loop: CASSFIVVSNQPQHF. CDR3 coding DNA: TGTGCCAGCAGCTTCATTGTAGTTAGCAATCAGCCCCAGCATTTT.